This TCR beta chain was identified during a study of T cell repertoires in cytomegalovirus infection. Study-level background: Researchers turned to recently identified HLA-C-restricted CMV epitopes as well as well-studied HLA-B-restricted ones.

TCRdb itself ran the reads through MiXCR, one entry per CDR3 protein. The data contain under 95,000 distinct CDR3 sequences, about 44% of them singletons. Study-wide results and limits: Carriage of CMV together with the relevant HLA was identifiable through cumulative public TCR beta family frequency.

The germline CDR1 and CDR2 sequences are SGHVS and FNYEAQ. V shed 7 bases and J shed 2 bases, with 15 bases lying between them. The CDR3 consists of 14 residues. This clonotype was counted between two and nine times. Its antigen is currently unknown. The chain couples TRBV7-6 to TRBJ2-7; possibly TRBD2 for D (6 bases). The source was CD8+ T cells from cultured PBMCs, collected from culture after CMV antigen stimulation. The source of this sequence is a human donor in good health (CMV status not recorded). Some clones in this sample may be carry-over from other donors' samples. The CDR3 loop is CASTPGGRPYEQYF. CDR3 sequence (DNA): TGTGCCAGCACCCCCGGAGGGAGGCCCTACGAGCAGTACTTC.